This record covers a single TCR beta chain. Its antigen is currently unknown. The CDR3 loop spans 15 amino acids. Germline V gene sequence: CDR1 SGHKS, CDR2 YYEKEE (reference sequence). The ends were cut back, 4 bases at V and 1 base at J, with 12 bases in the middle. Sequenced by immunoSEQ multiplex PCR; TCRdb stores in-frame clones only, minus some. Counted here are 35,000 to 40,000 clones, roughly 70% occurring once; the ten biggest clones make up 10%. This specimen comes from a study of cytotoxic CD8 clonotypes in ibrutinib-treated CLL. Study-wide points: Increased clonality at ibrutinib response gave way to a return toward baseline at progression. The times at which samples were taken varied between sustained-remission and progressing patients.

The specimen comprised PBMCs, sampled at disease progression, from a patient treated with ibrutinib. This sequence originates from a human donor with chronic lymphocytic leukemia. The rearrangement links TRBV5-5 to TRBJ1-5; D not resolved. CDR3 sequence (DNA): TGTGCCAGCAGCGAGATTGACGGCAGCAATCAGCCCCAGCATTTT. It encodes CASSEIDGSNQPQHF.